In its sample, the clone carrying this T cell receptor beta chain was seen once. Antigen specificity is unknown. This record comes from a study of CD8 T cells in Susac syndrome. Regarding the study as a whole: It was acknowledged in the study that its TCR sequencing and HLA analysis involved a relatively small number of individuals.

The CDR3 is made up of 14 amino acids. The germline V gene has CDR1 SGHDN and CDR2 FVKESK. The ends lost 4 bases at V and 10 bases at J; junction bases unmatched: 6. When the RNA was reverse transcribed, random hexamers were used with an input of about 0.5 to 1 ug. The immunoSEQ assay covered 54 Vbeta and 13 Jbeta segments for CDR3. A single record per CDR3 protein comes from TCRdb applying MiXCR to the immunoSEQ multiplex PCR reads. The repertoire holds around 180,000 distinct CDR3 sequences, with approximately 96% as singletons. TEMRA cells were FACS-enriched, unlike CD8+ and CD4+ T cells, which were negatively isolated.

This sequence joins TRBV14 and TRBJ1-6; 8 bases map to TRBD1. Specimen: CD4+ T cells from PBMCs. The TCR comes from a human donor with multiple sclerosis. CDR3 sequence (DNA): TGTGCCAGCAGCCCCGCAGGGGGCATGTCACCCCTCCACTTT. Amino acid sequence: CASSPAGGMSPLHF.